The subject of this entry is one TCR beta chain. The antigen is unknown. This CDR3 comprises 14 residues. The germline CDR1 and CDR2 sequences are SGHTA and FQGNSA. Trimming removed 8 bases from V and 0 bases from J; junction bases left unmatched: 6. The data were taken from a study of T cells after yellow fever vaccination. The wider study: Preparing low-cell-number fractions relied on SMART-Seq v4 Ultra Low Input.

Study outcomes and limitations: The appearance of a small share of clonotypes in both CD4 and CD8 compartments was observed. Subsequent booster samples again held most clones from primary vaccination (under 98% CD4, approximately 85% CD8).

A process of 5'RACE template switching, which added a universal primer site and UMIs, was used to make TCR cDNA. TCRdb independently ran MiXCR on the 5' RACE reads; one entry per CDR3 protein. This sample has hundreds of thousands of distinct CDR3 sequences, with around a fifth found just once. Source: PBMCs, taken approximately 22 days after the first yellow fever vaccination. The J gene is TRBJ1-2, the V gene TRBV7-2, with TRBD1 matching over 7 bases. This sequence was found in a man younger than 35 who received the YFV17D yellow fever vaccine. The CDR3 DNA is TGTGCCAGCGCCGAAGGACAGGCTAACTATGGCTACACCTTC. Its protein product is CASAEGQANYGYTF.